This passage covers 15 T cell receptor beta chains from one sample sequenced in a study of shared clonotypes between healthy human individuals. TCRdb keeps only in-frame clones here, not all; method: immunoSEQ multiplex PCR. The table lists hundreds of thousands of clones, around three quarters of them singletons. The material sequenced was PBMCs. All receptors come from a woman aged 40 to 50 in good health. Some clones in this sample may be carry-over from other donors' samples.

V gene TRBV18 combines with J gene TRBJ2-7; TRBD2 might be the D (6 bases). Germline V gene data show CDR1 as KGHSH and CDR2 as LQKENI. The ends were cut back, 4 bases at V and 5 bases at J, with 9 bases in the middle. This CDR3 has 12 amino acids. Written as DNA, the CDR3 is TGTGCCAGCTCACTGGGAGGACACGAGCAGTACTTC. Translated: CASSLGGHEQYF.

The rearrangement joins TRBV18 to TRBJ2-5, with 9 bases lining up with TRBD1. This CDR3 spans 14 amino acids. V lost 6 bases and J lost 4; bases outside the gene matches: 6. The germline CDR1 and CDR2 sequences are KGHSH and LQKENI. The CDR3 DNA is TGTGCCAGCTCCCTGGGACAGGGAGGAGAGACCCAGTACTTC. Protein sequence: CASSLGQGGETQYF.

The DNA of the CDR3 is TGTGCCAGTAGTATAAAGCAGGGGAACACCGGGGAGCTGTTTTTT. Translated, it gives CASSIKQGNTGELFF. The genes are TRBV19 and TRBJ2-2, with a weak D call TRBD1 (5 bases). The CDR3 is 15 residues long. With 2 bases removed from V and 1 base from J, the gap between germline ends came to 8 bases. The germline V gene encodes CDR1 LNHDA and CDR2 SQIVND (reference sequence).

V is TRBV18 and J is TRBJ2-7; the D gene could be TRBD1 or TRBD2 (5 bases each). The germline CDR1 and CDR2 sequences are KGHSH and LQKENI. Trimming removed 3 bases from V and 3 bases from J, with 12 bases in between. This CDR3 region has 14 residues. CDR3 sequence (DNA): TGTGCCAGCTCACCTAGGGGACCTGACTACGAGCAGTACTTC. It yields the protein CASSPRGPDYEQYF.

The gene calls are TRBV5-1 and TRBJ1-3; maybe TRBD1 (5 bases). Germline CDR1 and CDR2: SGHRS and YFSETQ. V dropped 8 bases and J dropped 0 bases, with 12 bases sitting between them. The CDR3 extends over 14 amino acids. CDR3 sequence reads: CARGRDTSGNTIYF. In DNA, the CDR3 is TGCGCCAGGGGGCGGGATACCTCTGGAAACACCATATATTTT. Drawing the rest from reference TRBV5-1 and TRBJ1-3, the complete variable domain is KAGVTQTPRYLIKTRGQQVTLSCSPISGHRSVSWYQQTPGQGLQFLFEYFSETQRNKGNFPGRFSGRQFSNSRSEMNVSTLELGDSALYLCARGRDTSGNTIYFGEGSWLTVV.

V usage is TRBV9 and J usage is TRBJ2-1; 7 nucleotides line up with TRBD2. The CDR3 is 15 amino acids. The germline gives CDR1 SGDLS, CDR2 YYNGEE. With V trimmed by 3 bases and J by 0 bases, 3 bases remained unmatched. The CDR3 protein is CASSGGLHSYNEQFF. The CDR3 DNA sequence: TGTGCCAGCAGCGGGGGACTACACTCCTACAATGAGCAGTTCTTC.

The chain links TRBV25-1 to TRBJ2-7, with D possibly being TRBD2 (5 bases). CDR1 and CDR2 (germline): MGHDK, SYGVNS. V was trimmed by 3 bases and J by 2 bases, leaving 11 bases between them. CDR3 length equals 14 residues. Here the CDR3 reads CASSEAGLAYEQYF. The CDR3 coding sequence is TGTGCCAGCAGTGAGGCCGGACTCGCCTACGAGCAGTACTTC.

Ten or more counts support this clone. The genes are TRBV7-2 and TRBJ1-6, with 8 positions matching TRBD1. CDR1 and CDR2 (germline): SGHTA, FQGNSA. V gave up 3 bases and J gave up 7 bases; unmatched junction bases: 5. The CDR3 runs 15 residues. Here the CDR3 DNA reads TGTGCCAGCAGCTTCGGGACAGGAGGAAATTCACCCCTCCACTTT. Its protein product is CASSFGTGGNSPLHF. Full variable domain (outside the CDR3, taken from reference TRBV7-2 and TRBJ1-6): GAGVSQSPSNKVTEKGKDVELRCDPISGHTALYWYRQSLGQGLEFLIYFQGNSAPDKSGLPSDRFSAERTGGSVSTLTIQRTQQEDSAVYLCASSFGTGGNSPLHFGNGTRLTVT.

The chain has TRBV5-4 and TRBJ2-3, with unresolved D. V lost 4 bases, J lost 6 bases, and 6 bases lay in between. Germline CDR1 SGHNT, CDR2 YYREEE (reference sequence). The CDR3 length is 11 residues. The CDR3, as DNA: TGTGCCAGCAGCAAGGCGGATACGCAGTATTTT. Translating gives CASSKADTQYF.

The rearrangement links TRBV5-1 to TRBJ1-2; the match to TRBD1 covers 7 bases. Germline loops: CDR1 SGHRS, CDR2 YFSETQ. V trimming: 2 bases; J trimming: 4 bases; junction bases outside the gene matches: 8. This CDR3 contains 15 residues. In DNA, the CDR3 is TGCGCCAGCAGCTTCACAGGGGACCCCTCCTATGGCTACACCTTC. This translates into CASSFTGDPSYGYTF.

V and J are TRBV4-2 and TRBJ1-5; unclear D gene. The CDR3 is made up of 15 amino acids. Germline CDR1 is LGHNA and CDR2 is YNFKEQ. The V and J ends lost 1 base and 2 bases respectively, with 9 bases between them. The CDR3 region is CASSQAGQRNQPQHF. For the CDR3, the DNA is TGTGCCAGCAGCCAAGCGGGTCAGCGCAATCAGCCCCAGCATTTT.

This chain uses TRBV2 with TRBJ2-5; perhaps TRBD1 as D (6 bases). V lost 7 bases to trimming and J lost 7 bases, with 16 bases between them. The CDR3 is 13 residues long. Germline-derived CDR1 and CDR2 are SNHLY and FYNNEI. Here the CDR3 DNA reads TGTGCCAGCAATCGGGCAGGGGCCGGGACCCAGTACTTC. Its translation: CASNRAGAGTQYF.

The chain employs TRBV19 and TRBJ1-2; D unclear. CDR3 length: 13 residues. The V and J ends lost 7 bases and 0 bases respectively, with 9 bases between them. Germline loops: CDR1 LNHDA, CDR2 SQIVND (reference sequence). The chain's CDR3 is CASTPNPNYGYTF. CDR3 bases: TGTGCCAGTACCCCTAACCCTAACTATGGCTACACCTTC. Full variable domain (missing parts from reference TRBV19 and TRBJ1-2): DGGITQSPKYLFRKEGQNVTLSCEQNLNHDAMYWYRQDPGQGLRLIYYSQIVNDFQKGDIAEGYSVSREKKESFPLTVTSAQKNPTAFYLCASTPNPNYGYTFGSGTRLTVV.

This chain's CDR3 is CASSLGRGLGEQYF. As DNA, the CDR3 is TGTGCCAGCAGCTTGGGCAGGGGGCTTGGCGAGCAGTACTTC. The rearrangement joins TRBV5-4 to TRBJ2-7; 8 bases fit TRBD1. The CDR3 length is 14 residues. In germline, CDR1 is SGHNT, CDR2 YYREEE (reference sequence). V lost 0 bases to trimming and J lost 6 bases; unmatched junction nucleotides: 5.

CDR3 sequence reads: CASRQLAGAADTQYF. CDR3 nucleotide sequence: TGTGCCAGCAGACAACTAGCGGGAGCTGCAGATACGCAGTATTTT. The chain is built from TRBV2 and TRBJ2-3, with TRBD2 identical over 11 bases. The CDR3 contains 15 residues. Germline V CDR1 and CDR2: SNHLY, FYNNEI. With 6 bases clipped from V and 4 bases from J, the junction kept 6 bases outside the gene matches.